These 9 T cell receptor beta chains were all obtained from the same sample, sequenced in a study of blood T cell repertoires in COVID-19. Libraries were prepared by immunoSEQ multiplex PCR; TCRdb keeps only in-frame clonotypes and omits some of them. Here the sample spans 95,000 to 150,000 clones, more than 70% being singletons. Material: peripheral blood. These receptors came from an elderly man with active or convalescent COVID-19.

The chain couples TRBV4-3 to TRBJ1-5; D may be TRBD1 (5 bases). CDR3 length equals 16 residues. Between the trimmed V and J ends, which lost 0 bases and 7 bases, there was a span of 16 bases. Germline lookup yields CDR1 LGHNA and CDR2 YSLEER. The CDR3 region has the DNA TGCGCCAGCAGCCAAGATCTGGTAAAGGGGATCCAGCCCCAGCATTTT. It is translated as CASSQDLVKGIQPQHF.

This chain uses TRBV5-6 with TRBJ2-5, with 7 positions matching TRBD1. V lost 1 base to trimming and J lost 4 bases; unmatched junction nucleotides: 1. The CDR3 length is 13 residues. Per germline, CDR1 SGHDT and CDR2 YYEEEE. The CDR3 DNA reads as TGTGCCAGCAGCTTGCCAGGGGGAGAGACCCAGTACTTC. Translated: CASSLPGGETQYF.

The rearrangement joins TRBV7-2 to TRBJ2-7, with D tentatively TRBD1 (6 bases). CDR1 is SGHTA and CDR2 is FQGNSA in the germline V gene. This CDR3 contains 15 residues. The ends were cut back, 5 bases at V and 1 base at J, with 15 bases in the middle. In nucleotides, the CDR3 is TGTGCCAGCAGCCTAGTGCCAGGGGCGTCCTACGAGCAGTACTTC. It specifies CASSLVPGASYEQYF.

V and J are TRBV10-3 and TRBJ1-2; 12 nucleotides agree with TRBD1. J was trimmed by 6 bases and V by 4 bases; bases with no gene match: 9. CDR1 is ENHRY and CDR2 is SYGVKD in the germline V gene. The CDR3 has 16 residues. The CDR3 region has the DNA TGTGCCATCAGTGCCGGGACAGGGGGCTCGGAGGATGGCTACACCTTC. It codes for CAISAGTGGSEDGYTF.

The J gene is TRBJ2-7, the V gene TRBV7-2; 10 nucleotides line up with TRBD2. CDR1 is SGHTA and CDR2 is FQGNSA in the germline V gene. V dropped 5 bases and J dropped 1; count of bases not matched to a gene: 5. This CDR3 has 15 amino acids. CDR3 nucleotides: TGTGCCAGCAGCCAAGGACTAGCGGTTTCCTACGAGCAGTACTTC. It codes for CASSQGLAVSYEQYF.

This sequence joins TRBV10-2 and TRBJ2-2; 10 nucleotides align to TRBD1. The junction had 8 bases not matched to a gene; V was cut back by 7 bases and J by 6 bases. The CDR3 totals 15 residues. CDR1 is WSHSY, CDR2 SAAADI, per germline. As DNA, the CDR3 is TGCGCCAGCAACGGACAGGGGGGCTTTGCCGGGGAGCTGTTTTTT. Its protein is CASNGQGGFAGELFF.

The chain couples TRBV19 to TRBJ2-2; D is unresolved. V was clipped by 3 bases and J by 4 bases, with 9 bases between them. Germline values: CDR1 LNHDA, CDR2 SQIVND (reference sequence). This CDR3 spans 14 amino acids. CDR3 amino acids: CASSIEHGTGELFF. In DNA, the CDR3 is TGTGCCAGTAGTATTGAGCACGGCACCGGGGAGCTGTTTTTT.

This chain connects TRBV5-1 to TRBJ1-3; D possibly corresponds to TRBD1 (6 bases). CDR3 size: 17 residues. V lost 0 bases, J lost 0 bases, and 13 bases lay in between. Germline V CDR1 and CDR2: SGHRS, YFSETQ. This chain's CDR3 is CASSLVTGPTSGNTIYF. CDR3 bases: TGCGCCAGCAGCTTGGTTACAGGGCCGACCTCTGGAAACACCATATATTTT.

The V and J genes are TRBV7-2 and TRBJ1-1; the match to TRBD1 covers 9 bases. V lost 5 bases and J lost 4; bases outside the gene matches: 5. CDR3 length equals 14 residues. Per germline, CDR1 SGHTA and CDR2 FQGNSA. CDR3 bases: TGTGCCAGCAGCCTGGACAGGGGCTTCACTGAAGCTTTCTTT. It yields the protein CASSLDRGFTEAFF.